What follows describes a single T cell receptor (beta chain). What it binds is not known. Clones were sequenced by immunoSEQ multiplex PCR, and TCRdb holds only the in-frame ones, with some missing. The sample comprises more than 45,000 clones, roughly nine tenths of which are singletons, and less than 5% rests with the top ten. The sample comes from a study of OX40 agonist ivuxolimab in advanced cancers. Study information: Patients in dose escalation had liver, melanoma, kidney or head and neck cancers. Three patients, one with hepatocellular carcinoma and two with cutaneous melanoma, responded partially.

Study observations and caveats: On average, CD8+ T cells had more expanded clones than CD4+. At doses 0.1 to 3.0 mg/kg, CD4+ and CD8+ clones expanded.

V was cut by 3 bases and J by 0 bases, with 15 bases left in between. In germline, CDR1 is MDHEN, CDR2 SYDVKM. The CDR3 has 16 amino acids. This specimen consisted of CD4+ or CD8+ T cells sorted from blood, obtained in a trial of the OX40 agonist ivuxolimab. The V gene is TRBV28, the J gene TRBJ2-7; D may be TRBD1 or TRBD2 (6 bases each). The sequence came from an adult with an advanced solid tumor such as melanoma, head and neck, liver or kidney cancer. The CDR3 coding sequence is TGTGCCAGCAGTTTTGGGGGGCAGCATTACTCCTACGAGCAGTACTTC. Protein sequence: CASSFGGQHYSYEQYF.